These T cell receptor beta chains were read from a single sample in a study of technical replicates of blood from four donors. Method: immunoSEQ multiplex PCR; TCRdb's copy keeps in-frame clones and lacks some. The sample records more than 75,000 clones, roughly 85% being singletons. Sequencing input: PBMCs. Receptor source: a human donor in good health. Some clones in this sample may be carry-over from other donors' samples. Both conserved end residues are part of each CDR3. A D gene is named only where the DNA matches it firmly. Size is omitted from some rows. Given values are once, few, many or a class for expanded clones.

TRBV29-1,NA,TRBJ2-1,TRBD2,CSVGGLAIALNNEQFF,TGCAGCGTTGGTGGACTAGCGATTGCACTGAACAATGAGCAGTTCTTC
TRBV20-1,once,TRBJ2-1,TRBD2,CSARDSERGIF,TGCAGTGCTAGAGATTCCGAGCGGGGGATCTTC
TRBV19,NA,TRBJ2-3,TRBD2,CASSIGAGQTDTQYF,TGTGCCAGTAGTATAGGAGCGGGGCAGACAGATACGCAGTATTTT
TRBV6-4,once,TRBJ2-3,NA,CASSEVLLDTQYF,TGTGCCAGCTCTGAGGTCCTTTTAGATACGCAGTATTTT
TRBV2,NA,TRBJ1-2,TRBD1,CASNSGTGGGYTF,TGTGCCAGCAACTCCGGGACAGGGGGTGGCTACACCTTC
TRBV9,NA,TRBJ2-7,TRBD1,CASSPGTDSYEQYF,TGTGCCAGCTCCCCCGGGACAGACTCCTACGAGCAGTACTTC
TRBV10-3,NA,TRBJ1-3,TRBD1,CAISGTGSGNTIYF,TGTGCCATCAGTGGGACAGGCTCTGGAAACACCATATATTTT
TRBV5-5,NA,TRBJ1-5,TRBD1,CASSLGTGPYQPQHF,TGTGCCAGCAGCTTGGGGACAGGGCCTTATCAGCCCCAGCATTTT
TRBV4-3,once,TRBJ1-3,NA,CASSQDRSLSGNTIYF,TGCGCCAGCAGCCAAGATCGGAGTCTCTCTGGAAACACCATATATTTT
TRBV7-2,NA,TRBJ1-5,TRBD1,CASSLGVGQNQPQHF,TGTGCCAGCAGCTTAGGGGTGGGACAGAATCAGCCCCAGCATTTT
TRBV7-9,NA,TRBJ1-6,NA,CASSLEQYNSPLHF,TGTGCCAGCAGCTTAGAACAGTATAATTCACCCCTCCACTTT
TRBV6-1,NA,TRBJ1-1,TRBD1,CASSPGTGGALGAFF,TGTGCCAGCAGTCCCGGGACAGGGGGCGCGTTGGGCGCTTTCTTT
TRBV4-3,NA,TRBJ2-3,TRBD2,CASSQGLAGVTQYF,TGCGCCAGCAGCCAAGGGCTAGCGGGAGTAACGCAGTATTTT
TRBV7-8,NA,TRBJ2-7,TRBD2,CASSLAVAGEYEQYF,TGTGCCAGCAGCTTAGCGGTGGCGGGGGAATACGAGCAGTACTTC
TRBV7-3,NA,TRBJ2-5,TRBD2,CASSSLAGGGETQYF,TGTGCCAGCAGCTCTCTAGCGGGGGGAGGGGAGACCCAGTACTTC
TRBV18,NA,TRBJ2-5,NA,CASSLPGGKKETQYF,TGTGCCAGCTCACTTCCCGGGGGAAAAAAAGAGACCCAGTACTTC
TRBV6-5,NA,TRBJ2-7,TRBD1,CASSYRRGSEQYF,TGTGCCAGCAGTTACCGCAGGGGGTCCGAGCAGTACTTC
TRBV19,NA,TRBJ2-5,NA,CASSKVGQETQYF,TGTGCCAGTAGTAAGGTGGGCCAGGAGACCCAGTACTTC